These 23 T cell receptor beta chains originate from one sample sequenced in a study of blood T cell repertoires in COVID-19. Only in-frame clones appear in the TCRdb table, and some are missing; sequencing was by immunoSEQ multiplex PCR. Among fewer than 300,000 clones listed, around 87% were seen once. The specimen was peripheral blood. Receptor source: a woman aged 35 to 49 who had recovered from COVID-19.

The J gene is TRBJ2-3, the V gene TRBV6-5, with unresolved D. CDR3 length: 15 residues. The germline V gene encodes CDR1 MNHEY and CDR2 SVGAGI. The V gene lost 6 bases and the J gene lost 1 base, with 14 bases spanning the gap. The CDR3 region is CASSPPRRGTDTQYF. CDR3 nucleotide sequence: TGTGCCAGCAGCCCCCCGCGACGGGGCACAGATACGCAGTATTTT.

The genes are TRBV3-1 (or the pseudogene TRBV3-2) and TRBJ2-2, with 12 bases aligning to TRBD2. The CDR3 is 15 amino acids. Germline CDR1 LGHDT, CDR2 YNNKEL (reference sequence). The junction had 2 bases not matched to a gene; V was cut back by 3 bases and J by 6 bases. CDR3 amino acids: CASSQLAGGPGELFF. The DNA of the CDR3 is TGTGCCAGCAGCCAGCTAGCGGGGGGGCCCGGGGAGCTGTTTTTT.

This clone has at least ten counts. The junction departs from the called germline gene at one end, perhaps through a read error. V gene TRBV11-2 combines with J gene TRBJ1-2, with 12 positions matching TRBD1. Germline lookup yields CDR1 SGHAT and CDR2 FQNNGV. This CDR3 region has 15 residues. The DNA for the CDR3 is TGTGCCAGCAGCTTAGATGGGCAGGGACAGGGGGCCGGCCTCTTC. It codes for CASSLDGQGQGAGLF.

J is TRBJ2-7 and V is TRBV5-1; 8 nucleotides match TRBD2. CDR1 and CDR2 (germline): SGHRS, YFSETQ. V shed 5 bases and J 4 bases; nucleotides not matched to a gene: 11. This CDR3 has 15 residues. CDR3 sequence (DNA): TGCGCCAGCAGTCGGACTAGAGCGGGGGCATACGAGCAGTACTTC. The encoded protein is CASSRTRAGAYEQYF.

The chain employs TRBV12-5 and TRBJ1-5; 8 nucleotides line up with TRBD1. This CDR3 comprises 16 residues. The V and J ends lost 0 bases and 3 bases, in that order; junction bases with no gene match: 4. Germline V gives CDR1 LGHNT, CDR2 FRNRAP. The CDR3 loop reads CASGLVQGGDNQPQHF. In nucleotides, the CDR3 is TGTGCTAGTGGTTTGGTACAGGGGGGGGACAATCAGCCCCAGCATTTT.

CDR3 bases: TGTGCCAGCAGTTACTCGATTTACCCGACTAGCGGGGGGCGGAACCAAGAGACCCAGTACTTC. Translating gives CASSYSIYPTSGGRNQETQYF. V usage is TRBV6-2 or TRBV6-3 and J usage is TRBJ2-5, with 13 bases aligning to TRBD2. J was trimmed by 0 bases and V by 0 bases; bases with no gene match: 13. The CDR3 is 21 amino acids. Germline CDR1 and CDR2: MNHEY and SVGEGT.

The chain is built from TRBV5-6 and TRBJ2-7; D is perhaps TRBD1 (5 bases). The germline gives CDR1 SGHDT, CDR2 YYEEEE. The CDR3 is 16 amino acids. V was cut by 3 bases and J by 2 bases, with 18 bases left in between. The CDR3 here is CASSSRRRGGTYEQYF. CDR3 in DNA: TGTGCCAGCAGCTCCCGGAGAAGGGGTGGCACCTACGAGCAGTACTTC.

V gene TRBV5-1 combines with J gene TRBJ1-1, with D unclear. The CDR3 is made up of 14 amino acids. The V and J ends lost 0 bases and 1 base respectively, with 7 bases between them. CDR1 is SGHRS, CDR2 YFSETQ, per germline. This CDR3 is CASSLVRENTEAFF. The CDR3 nucleotides are TGCGCCAGCAGCTTGGTACGAGAGAACACTGAAGCTTTCTTT.

The chain recombines TRBV20-1 with TRBJ1-5, with 8 bases aligning to TRBD1. The V and J ends lost 3 bases and 3 bases, in that order; junction bases with no gene match: 7. There are 15 residues in the CDR3. Germline assignment: CDR1 DFQATT and CDR2 SNEGSKA (reference sequence). CDR3 DNA sequence: TGCAGTGCTAGTAGGGGACAGGTCCCCAATCAGCCCCAGCATTTT. It specifies CSASRGQVPNQPQHF.

V is TRBV7-2 and J is TRBJ1-4; no clear D. The CDR3 spans 14 residues. V gave up 1 base and J gave up 3 bases, with 6 bases separating them. Germline CDR1 and CDR2: SGHTA and FQGNSA. As DNA, the CDR3 is TGTGCCAGCAGCTTAGGAGCGGCTAATGAAAAACTGTTTTTT. Encoded protein: CASSLGAANEKLFF.

This clone has only a few counts. This sequence joins TRBV6-5 and TRBJ1-2, with D possibly TRBD1 on 6 matching bases. Germline-derived CDR1 and CDR2 are MNHEY and SVGAGI. Trimming took 2 bases from V and 4 from J, leaving 14 bases between them. CDR3 length equals 15 residues. This chain's CDR3 is CASSYTLTGFYGYTF. CDR3 nucleotide sequence: TGTGCCAGCAGTTACACCCTGACAGGATTCTATGGCTACACCTTC.

This chain uses TRBV9 with TRBJ1-6; D is perhaps TRBD1 (6 bases). Germline CDR1 is SGDLS and CDR2 is YYNGEE. V was cut by 0 bases and J by 10 bases, with 17 bases left in between. CDR3 length: 16 residues. The CDR3 loop reads CASSVGEGTILSPLHF. The CDR3 DNA reads TGTGCCAGCAGCGTAGGGGAAGGGACAATTTTGTCACCCCTCCACTTT.

V is TRBV5-1 and J is TRBJ1-1; 9 bases fit TRBD1. With 4 bases clipped from V and 5 bases from J, the junction kept 6 bases outside the gene matches. The CDR3 runs to 14 residues. Germline-derived CDR1 and CDR2 are SGHRS and YFSETQ. The CDR3 DNA reads as TGCGCCAGCAGCAAGGGACAGGGTAGGACTGAAGCTTTCTTT. This gives the protein CASSKGQGRTEAFF. Full variable domain (outside the CDR3, taken from reference TRBV5-1 and TRBJ1-1): KAGVTQTPRYLIKTRGQQVTLSCSPISGHRSVSWYQQTPGQGLQFLFEYFSETQRNKGNFPGRFSGRQFSNSRSEMNVSTLELGDSALYLCASSKGQGRTEAFFGQGTRLTVV.

This chain uses TRBV6-1 with TRBJ2-1, with D perhaps TRBD2 (7 bases). Trimming pared 4 bases from V and 4 bases from J, leaving 17 bases between. Germline V CDR1 and CDR2: MNHNS, SASEGT. The CDR3 has 16 amino acids. CDR3 region: CASSVGGVRGYNEQFF. CDR3 coding DNA: TGTGCCAGCAGTGTGGGGGGGGTCAGGGGATACAATGAGCAGTTCTTC.

This chain uses TRBV5-6 with TRBJ2-3; TRBD1 agrees at 8 bases. J lost 4 bases, V lost 2 bases, and 6 bases had no gene match. The CDR3 loop spans 15 amino acids. Looked up from germline, CDR1 is SGHDT and CDR2 is YYEEEE. The CDR3 nucleotides are TGTGCCAGCAGCTTCCCAGGGGGCTATGCAGATACGCAGTATTTT. Its translation is CASSFPGGYADTQYF.

This sequence joins TRBV19 and TRBJ1-6; TRBD1 agrees at 7 bases. V was clipped by 6 bases and J by 0 bases; unmatched bases: 8. The CDR3 totals 17 residues. CDR1 LNHDA and CDR2 SQIVND come from the germline V gene (reference sequence). CDR3 amino acids: CASSVTGARSYNSPLHF. CDR3 DNA sequence: TGTGCCAGTAGCGTAACAGGGGCTCGCTCCTATAATTCACCCCTCCACTTT. Based on the CDR3 plus reference TRBV19 and TRBJ1-6, the full variable domain is DGGITQSPKYLFRKEGQNVTLSCEQNLNHDAMYWYRQDPGQGLRLIYYSQIVNDFQKGDIAEGYSVSREKKESFPLTVTSAQKNPTAFYLCASSVTGARSYNSPLHFGNGTRLTVT.

This rearrangement joins TRBV5-4 to TRBJ2-1; 15 bases are shared with TRBD2. Germline CDR1 and CDR2: SGHNT and YYREEE (reference sequence). The CDR3 sequence is 17 residues long. Unmatched junction bases numbered 6, after V lost 5 bases and J lost 3 bases. The CDR3 loop is CASRPGTSGGIYNEQFF. The CDR3, as DNA: TGTGCCAGCAGACCCGGGACTAGCGGGGGGATCTACAATGAGCAGTTCTTC.

The J gene is TRBJ1-2, the V gene TRBV7-9; D might be TRBD1 (6 bases). With 4 bases removed from V and 4 bases from J, the gap between germline ends came to 13 bases. There are 14 residues in the CDR3. Germline CDR1 SEHNR, CDR2 FQNEAQ (reference sequence). DNA of the CDR3: TGTGCCAGCAGCTCCCCGGGGGGCCCCTATGGCTACACCTTC. Protein product: CASSSPGGPYGYTF.

The V and J genes are TRBV6-2 or TRBV6-3 and TRBJ2-1, with D unclear. Trimming took off 0 bases at V and 1 base at J, with 7 bases between the two ends. The CDR3 is made up of 15 amino acids. Germline V CDR1 and CDR2: MNHEY, SVGEGT. The CDR3 DNA follows: TGTGCCAGCAGTTACTCCGACGGGTCCTACAATGAGCAGTTCTTC. Translating gives CASSYSDGSYNEQFF.

V usage is TRBV5-1 and J usage is TRBJ1-6; possibly TRBD1 for D (6 bases). CDR1 SGHRS and CDR2 YFSETQ come from the germline V gene. The CDR3 is made up of 14 amino acids. Trimming took off 3 bases at V and 7 bases at J, with 11 bases between the two ends. Here the CDR3 DNA reads TGCGCCAGCAGCTCTTACGGACAGAATTCACCCCTCCACTTT. Translating it yields CASSSYGQNSPLHF.

The chain has TRBV5-1 and TRBJ2-7; TRBD1 might be the D (6 bases). Per germline, CDR1 SGHRS and CDR2 YFSETQ. This CDR3 region has 14 residues. Trimming shortened V by 9 bases and J by 3 bases, and 19 bases separated the two germline ends. The CDR3 sequence: CATRVGQGYYEQYF. CDR3 coding DNA: TGCGCCACCAGGGTCGGTCAGGGGTACTACGAGCAGTACTTC. Combining the CDR3 with reference TRBV5-1 and TRBJ2-7 gives the whole variable domain KAGVTQTPRYLIKTRGQQVTLSCSPISGHRSVSWYQQTPGQGLQFLFEYFSETQRNKGNFPGRFSGRQFSNSRSEMNVSTLELGDSALYLCATRVGQGYYEQYFGPGTRLTVT.

This sequence joins TRBV2 and TRBJ2-3, with D maybe TRBD2 (6 bases). CDR3 length: 14 residues. V was shortened by 8 bases and J by 5 bases, with 17 bases between the two germline ends. Germline CDR1 reads SNHLY; CDR2 reads FYNNEI. The chain's CDR3 is CASPGTHPGDTQYF. Written as DNA, the CDR3 is TGTGCCAGCCCTGGGACTCACCCGGGAGATACGCAGTATTTT.

The genes are TRBV9 and TRBJ2-7, with 7 bases aligning to TRBD1. The CDR3 covers 14 residues. Germline CDR1 is SGDLS and CDR2 is YYNGEE. Unmatched junction bases numbered 6, after V lost 4 bases and J lost 2 bases. The CDR3: CASSRAGTAYEQYF. The CDR3 region has the DNA TGTGCCAGCAGCAGAGCCGGGACAGCCTACGAGCAGTACTTC.